This entry features one T cell receptor (beta chain) sequence. The target antigen is unknown. The sample comes from a study of T cell responses to AZD1222 COVID-19 vaccine. Overall study context: Second-dose intervals near 4 or 12 weeks were combined. The study's findings and limits: CD4 TCRs linked to vaccination spanned spike, dominating at 160-218 and 743-854. Clonal diversity may have been underestimated, and the donors were mostly white British, with more females than males. Seropositivity was recorded at baseline in only 6 or 7 AZD1222 recipients.

Measured with immunoSEQ multiplex PCR; TCRdb has only the in-frame clones, and not every one. In the table there are about 150,000 clones, approximately 93% of which are singletons. This clonotype originated in an adult in good health. The sequenced sample was peripheral blood, obtained on day 0 of AZD1222 vaccination.

Written as DNA, the CDR3 is TGCGCCAGCAGCTTGGCAGGGGTCGGTTACTCTGGGGCCAACGTCCTGACTTTC. Translated: CASSLAGVGYSGANVLTF. The rearrangement joins TRBV5-1 to TRBJ2-6; D may be TRBD1 (6 bases). V was clipped by 0 bases and J by 0 bases, with 13 bases between them. Germline-derived CDR1 and CDR2 are SGHRS and YFSETQ. The CDR3 is 18 amino acids.